One sample yielded the 18 T cell receptor beta chains listed below, sequenced in a study of beta chain features in type 1 diabetes. Expressed TCRB transcripts were sequenced because the isolated RNA had all been reverse transcribed beforehand. TCRdb's table, derived via immunoSEQ multiplex PCR, lists solely in-frame clones and lacks some. The repertoire holds roughly 130,000 clones, with about a sixth as singletons. These receptors' antigens are unknown. Study-wide results and limits: Type 1 diabetes patients had TCRB CDR3s that were shorter (moderately but significantly so) in all four CD4+ subsets.

The sample comprised central memory CD4+ T cells from blood. All receptors derive from a man aged 25-45 years with type 1 diabetes.

This sequence joins TRBV29-1 and TRBJ2-7; D perhaps matches TRBD1 (5 bases). The CDR3 length is 15 residues. Germline CDR1 SQVTM, CDR2 ANQGSEA. Trimming shortened V by 3 bases and J by 1 base, and 16 bases separated the two germline ends. DNA for the CDR3: TGCAGCGTTGAGTTCTGGCAGGGTGAGTCCTACGAGCAGTACTTC. Translation: CSVEFWQGESYEQYF.

The chain recombines TRBV7-2 with TRBJ2-1; 8 nucleotides match TRBD2. From germline, CDR1 is SGHTA and CDR2 FQGNSA. This CDR3 has 16 residues. Trimming took 1 base from V and 8 from J; bases not matched to a gene: 10. This CDR3 is CASSLVGTRQWDEQFF. The CDR3 region has the DNA TGTGCCAGCAGCTTAGTTGGGACTAGACAGTGGGATGAGCAGTTCTTC.

This chain links TRBV7-6 with TRBJ1-1; possible D gene TRBD1, 6 bases. CDR1 and CDR2 from the germline V gene are SGHVS and FNYEAQ. V lost 6 bases and J lost 5, with 13 bases in between. The CDR3 is made up of 13 amino acids. The CDR3 DNA is TGTGCCAGCAGTTTACAGGGTGGGACTGAAGCTTTCTTT. Its protein is CASSLQGGTEAFF.

This clone has more than one count but fewer than ten. This chain joins TRBV5-1 and TRBJ1-1; possible D gene TRBD1, 5 bases. The CDR3 has 15 amino acids. CDR1 is SGHRS and CDR2 is YFSETQ in the germline V gene. Trimming removed 0 bases from V and 1 base from J, with 10 bases in between. The CDR3 here is CASSLGRDRNTEAFF. DNA for the CDR3: TGCGCCAGCAGCTTGGGAAGAGACAGGAACACTGAAGCTTTCTTT.

The table lists this clone with a few counts. This could be a read error, since a much larger clone is one nucleotide away. The chain joins TRBV7-8 to TRBJ1-6; no firm D call. This CDR3 has 14 amino acids. Looked up from germline, CDR1 is SGHVS and CDR2 is FQNEAQ. V was shortened by 5 bases and J by 10 bases, with 15 bases between the two germline ends. This CDR3 is CASSPGTSQSPLHF. The CDR3 nucleotides are TGTGCCAGCAGCCCGGGAACCTCCCAATCACCCCTCCACTTT.

This clone came up a few times. This chain connects TRBV6-6 to TRBJ2-1; D is unclear. From germline, CDR1 is MNHNY and CDR2 SVGAGI (reference sequence). Trimming took off 7 bases at V and 5 bases at J, with 18 bases between the two ends. CDR3 length: 15 residues. The CDR3 spells CASTVTGPNNNEQFF. CDR3 DNA sequence: TGTGCCAGCACCGTGACCGGGCCAAACAACAATGAGCAGTTCTTC.

This clone was detected only a few times. The chain couples TRBV10-3 to TRBJ2-2, with D perhaps TRBD1 (6 bases). The CDR3 length is 15 residues. Germline CDR1 and CDR2: ENHRY and SYGVKD. Trimming cost V 3 bases and J 5 bases, with 13 bases left between them. The chain's CDR3 is CAISDEKGDTGELFF. For the CDR3, the DNA is TGTGCCATCAGTGATGAAAAGGGGGATACCGGGGAGCTGTTTTTT.

In this sample, this clone turned up once. V is TRBV28 and J is TRBJ2-7, with D unclear. CDR1 is MDHEN, CDR2 SYDVKM, per germline. Trimming pared 10 bases from V and 1 base from J, leaving 11 bases between. The CDR3 has 12 residues. The CDR3 nucleotides read TGTGCCACCCAGACACCATCCTACGAGCAGTACTTC. It codes for CATQTPSYEQYF.

The chain uses TRBV15 and TRBJ2-7, with D perhaps TRBD2 (5 bases). Deletions cut 0 bases from V and 4 bases from J, with 10 bases between. From germline, CDR1 is LNHNV and CDR2 YYDKDF (reference sequence). The CDR3 contains 14 residues. DNA of the CDR3: TGTGCCACCAGCAGAGATAGACGGACTTACGAGCAGTACTTC. It is translated as CATSRDRRTYEQYF. The variable domain in full, completed from reference TRBV15 and TRBJ2-7, reads DAMVIQNPRYQVTQFGKPVTLSCSQTLNHNVMYWYQQKSSQAPKLLFHYYDKDFNNEADTPDNFQSRRPNTSFCFLDIRSPGLGDTAMYLCATSRDRRTYEQYFGPGTRLTVT.

This clone was observed once. The chain uses TRBV18 and TRBJ2-5; tentatively, D is TRBD1 (6 bases). V gave up 5 bases and J gave up 9 bases, with 22 bases separating them. CDR1 and CDR2 from the germline V gene are KGHSH and LQKENI. The CDR3 runs to 15 residues. The CDR3 here is CASSSTPRGEGAQYF. CDR3 DNA: TGTGCCAGCTCATCTACCCCCAGGGGAGAGGGAGCCCAGTACTTC.

This clone was seen a handful of times. The chain joins TRBV4-3 to TRBJ2-7; D remains ambiguous. Germline V CDR1 and CDR2: LGHNA, YSLEER. V lost 1 base to trimming and J lost 0 bases, with 7 bases between them. This CDR3 comprises 14 residues. The CDR3 coding sequence is TGCGCCAGCAGCCAAGGCCAGACCTCCTACGAGCAGTACTTC. Its translation: CASSQGQTSYEQYF.

The rearrangement links TRBV18 to TRBJ1-1; D may be TRBD1 (6 bases). Trimming left V 5 bases short and J 1 base short, with 14 bases between. CDR1 is KGHSH and CDR2 is LQKENI in the germline V gene. The CDR3 runs 15 residues. DNA of the CDR3: TGTGCCAGCTCAACGGACAGCCAAGGGAACACTGAAGCTTTCTTT. Translation: CASSTDSQGNTEAFF.

V is TRBV7-2 and J is TRBJ1-2, with 9 bases matching TRBD1. The ends lost 4 bases at V and 7 bases at J; junction bases unmatched: 4. This CDR3 is 13 amino acids long. Germline CDR1 and CDR2: SGHTA and FQGNSA. CDR3 DNA sequence: TGTGCCAGCAGCTCACAGGGGGCTGGTGGCTACACCTTC. Translation gives CASSSQGAGGYTF. The full variable domain, completed using reference TRBV7-2 and TRBJ1-2, is GAGVSQSPSNKVTEKGKDVELRCDPISGHTALYWYRQSLGQGLEFLIYFQGNSAPDKSGLPSDRFSAERTGGSVSTLTIQRTQQEDSAVYLCASSSQGAGGYTFGSGTRLTVV.

The chain uses TRBV10-3 and TRBJ2-7, with 11 bases that match TRBD2. Germline V gene sequence: CDR1 ENHRY, CDR2 SYGVKD. Unmatched junction bases numbered 2, after V lost 6 bases and J lost 4 bases. There are 13 residues in the CDR3. The CDR3 reads CAIRLAGEYEQYF. CDR3 nucleotide sequence: TGTGCCATCAGACTAGCGGGGGAATACGAGCAGTACTTC.

This clone occurred a few times. V and J are TRBV21-1 and TRBJ2-7; the DNA was not used to check the table's D call, TRBD2. TRBV21-1 is termed a pseudogene. The CDR3 covers 13 residues. CDR3 DNA: TGTGCCAGCAGCAAAGACGGAGGGATCGAGCAGTACTTC. Translated: CASSKDGGIEQYF.

This rearrangement joins TRBV29-1 to TRBJ2-3; D is perhaps TRBD1 (5 bases). Trimming removed 7 bases from V and 7 bases from J, with 18 bases in between. The CDR3 has 13 residues. CDR1 is SQVTM, CDR2 ANQGSEA, per germline. CDR3 sequence: CSAQGIAKYTQYF. In DNA form, the CDR3 reads TGCAGCGCCCAGGGTATTGCTAAGTATACGCAGTATTTT.

The chain combines TRBV30 with TRBJ1-4; D unclear. Germline CDR1 GTSNPN, CDR2 SVGIG (reference sequence). The V end was cut by 0 bases, the J end by 8 bases, with 13 bases between. The CDR3 runs to 14 residues. The CDR3 DNA is TGTGCCTGGAGTGTAGGGCCGGTCGAAGAAAAACTGTTTTTT. This gives the protein CAWSVGPVEEKLFF.

This clone has just a few counts. V gene TRBV29-1 combines with J gene TRBJ1-5; 10 bases agree with TRBD1. Germline values: CDR1 SQVTM, CDR2 ANQGSEA. This CDR3 has 13 residues. The V segment lost 6 bases and the J segment 3 bases; nucleotides outside the gene matches: 2. The CDR3 nucleotides are TGCAGCGTGGGACAGGGGAACAATCAGCCCCAGCATTTT. It specifies CSVGQGNNQPQHF.